This TCR beta chain was sequenced in a study of T cell clones after liver transplantation. In the study overall: TCRbeta sequencing after a pre-transplant mixed lymphocyte reaction identified graft-donor-reactive clones, later tracked in post-transplant blood.

The CDR3 totals 15 residues. Profiled with immunoSEQ multiplex PCR; TCRdb holds only in-frame clones, not every one. This sample carries roughly 53,000 clones, about 70% of them seen once, and the ten largest clones take roughly a tenth. The source of this sequence is a human patient who received a liver transplant. Some of the T cells might come from the graft donor. The starting material was CD4+ T cells from blood, obtained at the 22-month timepoint. V usage is TRBV21-1 and J usage is TRBJ2-3. TRBV21-1 is a pseudogene locus. CDR3 in amino acids: CASSALRAIPDTQYF. The CDR3 DNA reads TGTGCCAGCAGCGCTCTTCGGGCGATTCCAGATACGCAGTATTTT.